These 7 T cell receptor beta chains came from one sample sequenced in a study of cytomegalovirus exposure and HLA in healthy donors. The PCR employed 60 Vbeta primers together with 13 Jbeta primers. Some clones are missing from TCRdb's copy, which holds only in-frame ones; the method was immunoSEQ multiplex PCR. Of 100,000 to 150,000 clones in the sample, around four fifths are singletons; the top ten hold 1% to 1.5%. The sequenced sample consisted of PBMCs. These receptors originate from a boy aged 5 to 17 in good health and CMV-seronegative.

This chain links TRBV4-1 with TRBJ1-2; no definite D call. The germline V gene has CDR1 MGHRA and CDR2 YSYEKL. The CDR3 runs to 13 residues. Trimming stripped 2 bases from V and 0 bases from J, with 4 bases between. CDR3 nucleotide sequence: TGCGCCAGCAGCCAATCTGCTAACTATGGCTACACCTTC. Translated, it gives CASSQSANYGYTF.

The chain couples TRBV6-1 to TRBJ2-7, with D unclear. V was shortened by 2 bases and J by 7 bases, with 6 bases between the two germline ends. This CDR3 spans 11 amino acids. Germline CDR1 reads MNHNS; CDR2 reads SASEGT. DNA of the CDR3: TGTGCCAGCAGTGAATTCGGGGAGCAGTACTTC. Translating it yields CASSEFGEQYF.

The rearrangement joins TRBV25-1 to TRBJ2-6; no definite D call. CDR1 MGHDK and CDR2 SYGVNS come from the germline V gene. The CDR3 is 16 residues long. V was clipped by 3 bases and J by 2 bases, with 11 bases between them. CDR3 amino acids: CASSDSTRAGANVLTF. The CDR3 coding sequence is TGTGCCAGCAGTGACTCCACACGGGCTGGGGCCAACGTCCTGACTTTC.

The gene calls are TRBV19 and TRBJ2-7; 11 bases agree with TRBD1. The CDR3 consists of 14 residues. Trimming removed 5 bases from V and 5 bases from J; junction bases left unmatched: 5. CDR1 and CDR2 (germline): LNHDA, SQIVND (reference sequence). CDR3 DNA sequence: TGTGCCAGTAGTCCCTGGACAGGGGGCGACGAGCAGTACTTC. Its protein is CASSPWTGGDEQYF.

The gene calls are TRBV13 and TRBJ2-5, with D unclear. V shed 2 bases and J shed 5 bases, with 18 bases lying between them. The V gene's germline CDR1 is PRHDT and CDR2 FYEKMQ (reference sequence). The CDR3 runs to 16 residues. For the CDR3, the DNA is TGTGCCAGCAGCTTAACCTCCGAAGCTACCAGGGAGACCCAGTACTTC. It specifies CASSLTSEATRETQYF.

The CDR3: CASRSSWTSNTGELFF. CDR3 DNA: TGCGCCAGCAGATCCAGCTGGACATCGAACACCGGGGAGCTGTTTTTT. V is TRBV5-1 and J is TRBJ2-2; a weak D match, TRBD1 (5 bases). Germline loops: CDR1 SGHRS, CDR2 YFSETQ. CDR3 length equals 16 residues. V shed 5 bases and J shed 0 bases, with 14 bases lying between them.

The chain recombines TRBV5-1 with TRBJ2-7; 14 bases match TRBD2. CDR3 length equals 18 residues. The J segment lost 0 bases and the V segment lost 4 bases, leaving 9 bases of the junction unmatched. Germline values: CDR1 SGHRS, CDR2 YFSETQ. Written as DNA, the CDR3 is TGCGCCAGCAGCCCCAAAGGGGGACTAGCGGGAGACTCCTACGAGCAGTACTTC. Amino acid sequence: CASSPKGGLAGDSYEQYF.